These 3 T cell receptor beta chains originate from one sample sequenced in a study of blood T cell repertoires in COVID-19. Measured with immunoSEQ multiplex PCR; TCRdb has only the in-frame clones, and not every one. The sample contains about 180,000 clones, roughly 85% of which appear only once. The sequenced sample consisted of PBMCs or T cells enriched from blood (not recorded which). These receptors were taken from a woman aged 18-29 years who had recovered from COVID-19.

The chain couples TRBV6-5 to TRBJ1-1; unclear D gene. Trimming left V 6 bases short and J 0 bases short, with 5 bases between. Per the germline V gene, CDR1 is MNHEY and CDR2 is SVGAGI. The CDR3 has 12 amino acids. Written as DNA, the CDR3 is TGTGCCAGCAGAACAGTGAACACTGAAGCTTTCTTT. This sequence encodes CASRTVNTEAFF.

The CDR3 region is CASSQGVQGGKTEAFF. In DNA, the CDR3 is TGCGCCAGCAGCCAAGGGGTACAGGGTGGAAAAACTGAAGCTTTCTTT. The V gene is TRBV4-3, the J gene TRBJ1-1; maybe TRBD1 (6 bases). Per germline, CDR1 LGHNA and CDR2 YSLEER. The CDR3 is 16 residues long. V lost 1 base and J 5 bases, leaving 17 bases between the germline ends.

The chain has TRBV28 and TRBJ1-3, with 9 positions matching TRBD1. V dropped 4 bases and J dropped 7; count of bases not matched to a gene: 2. Germline V lookup: CDR1 MDHEN, CDR2 SYDVKM. CDR3 length equals 13 residues. The CDR3: CASSSGTGNTIYF. In DNA form, the CDR3 reads TGTGCCAGCAGTTCAGGGACAGGGAACACCATATATTTT. Complete variable domain (other parts from reference TRBV28 and TRBJ1-3): DVKVTQSSRYLVKRTGEKVFLECVQDMDHENMFWYRQDPGLGLRLIYFSYDVKMKEKGDIPEGYSVSREKKERFSLILESASTNQTSMYLCASSSGTGNTIYFGEGSWLTVV.